In its sample, the clone carrying this TCR beta chain was seen a few times. Its matching antigen is unknown. This sample stems from a study of CD8 T cells in ankylosing spondylitis. The study's findings and limits: Made up of under 10 highly homologous variants, a TCR beta motif appeared characteristic of ankylosing spondylitis blood. Reportedly, disease-linked clones are significantly enriched in ankylosing spondylitis patients' matched synovial fluid. Disease-linked clones displayed a CD8+ phenotype and appeared relatively rarely in peripheral blood.

The TCR beta libraries were generated through quantitative 5'-RACE incorporating molecular barcodes. TCRdb recomputed calls from the 5' RACE reads with MiXCR, one row per CDR3 protein. The data show over 600,000 distinct CDR3 sequences, over 15% seen once. The V end was cut by 0 bases, the J end by 8 bases, with 7 bases between. CDR3 length: 13 amino acids. The germline gives CDR1 SGHTA, CDR2 FQGNSA. The sample comprised blood, either unsorted or a sorted T cell fraction (not recorded which). The sequence came from a male donor with ankylosing spondylitis. The chain has TRBV7-2 and TRBJ2-2; D gene uncertain. The CDR3 region is CASSLARVGELFF. As DNA, the CDR3 is TGTGCCAGCAGCTTAGCGCGAGTGGGGGAGCTGTTTTTT.